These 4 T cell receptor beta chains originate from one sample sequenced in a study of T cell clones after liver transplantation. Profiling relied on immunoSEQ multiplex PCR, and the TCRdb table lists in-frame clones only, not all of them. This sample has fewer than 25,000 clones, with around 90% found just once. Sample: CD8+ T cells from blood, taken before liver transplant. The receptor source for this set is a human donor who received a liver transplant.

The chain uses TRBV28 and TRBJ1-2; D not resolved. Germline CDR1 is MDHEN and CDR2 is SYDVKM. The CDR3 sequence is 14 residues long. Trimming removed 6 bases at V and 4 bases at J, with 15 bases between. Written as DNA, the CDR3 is TGTGCCAGCAGCCCCCGGATCGGAGGCTATGGCTACACCTTC. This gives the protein CASSPRIGGYGYTF.

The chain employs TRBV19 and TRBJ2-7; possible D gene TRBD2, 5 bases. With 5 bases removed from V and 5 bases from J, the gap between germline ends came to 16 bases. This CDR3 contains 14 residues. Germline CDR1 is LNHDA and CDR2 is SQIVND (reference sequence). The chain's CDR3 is CASSPSEGYHEQYF. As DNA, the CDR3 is TGTGCCAGTAGTCCCAGTGAGGGATACCACGAGCAGTACTTC.

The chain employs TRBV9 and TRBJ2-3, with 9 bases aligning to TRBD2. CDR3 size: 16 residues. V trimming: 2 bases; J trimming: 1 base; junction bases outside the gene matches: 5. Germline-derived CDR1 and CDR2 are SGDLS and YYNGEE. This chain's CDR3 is CASSVHIAGGTDTQYF. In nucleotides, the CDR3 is TGTGCCAGCAGCGTCCACATAGCGGGGGGCACAGATACGCAGTATTTT.

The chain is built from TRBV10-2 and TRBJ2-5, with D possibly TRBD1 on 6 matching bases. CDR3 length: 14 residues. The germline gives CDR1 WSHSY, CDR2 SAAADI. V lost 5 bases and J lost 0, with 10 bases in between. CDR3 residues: CASSFTGYQETQYF. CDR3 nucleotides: TGCGCCAGCAGTTTTACAGGGTACCAAGAGACCCAGTACTTC.